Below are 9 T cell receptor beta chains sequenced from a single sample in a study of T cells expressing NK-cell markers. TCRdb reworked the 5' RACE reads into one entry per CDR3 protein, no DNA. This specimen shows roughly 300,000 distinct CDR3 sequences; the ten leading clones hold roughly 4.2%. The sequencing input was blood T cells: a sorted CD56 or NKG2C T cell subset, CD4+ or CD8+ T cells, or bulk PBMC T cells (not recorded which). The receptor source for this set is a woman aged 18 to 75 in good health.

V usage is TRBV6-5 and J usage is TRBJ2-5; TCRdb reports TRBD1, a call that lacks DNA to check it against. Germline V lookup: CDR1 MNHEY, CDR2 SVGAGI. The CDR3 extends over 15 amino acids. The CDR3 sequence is CASSYAGTGAETQYF.

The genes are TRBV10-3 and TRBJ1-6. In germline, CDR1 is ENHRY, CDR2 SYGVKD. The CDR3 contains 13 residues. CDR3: CAISESDITPLHF.

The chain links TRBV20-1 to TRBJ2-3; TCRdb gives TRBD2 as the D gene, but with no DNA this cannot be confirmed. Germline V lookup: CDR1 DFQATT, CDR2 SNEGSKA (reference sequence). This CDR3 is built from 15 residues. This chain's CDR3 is CSAPAGTSGSNTQYF.

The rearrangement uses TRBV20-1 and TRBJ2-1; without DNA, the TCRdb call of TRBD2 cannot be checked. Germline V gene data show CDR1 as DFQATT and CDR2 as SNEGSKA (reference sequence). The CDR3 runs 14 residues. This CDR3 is CSANSGRTPNEQFF.

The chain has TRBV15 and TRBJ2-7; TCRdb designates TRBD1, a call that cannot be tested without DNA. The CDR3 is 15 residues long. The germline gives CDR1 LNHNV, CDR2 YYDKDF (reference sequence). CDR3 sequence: CATRSGRGLVNEQYF.

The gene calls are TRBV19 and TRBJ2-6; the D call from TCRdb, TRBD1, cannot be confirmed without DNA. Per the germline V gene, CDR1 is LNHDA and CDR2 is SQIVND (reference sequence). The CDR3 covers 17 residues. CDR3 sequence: CASSVGRTRSGANVLTF.

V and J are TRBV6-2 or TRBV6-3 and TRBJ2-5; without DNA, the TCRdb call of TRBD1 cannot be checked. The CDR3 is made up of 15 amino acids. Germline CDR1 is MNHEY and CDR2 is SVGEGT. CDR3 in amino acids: CASSKPGDRQETQYF.

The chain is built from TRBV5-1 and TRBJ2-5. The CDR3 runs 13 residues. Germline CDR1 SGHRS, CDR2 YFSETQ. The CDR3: CASSLDAQETQYF.

The CDR3 region is CASSVSGASTDTQYF. J is TRBJ2-3 and V is TRBV11-2. CDR1 and CDR2 (germline): SGHAT, FQNNGV. The CDR3 is 15 amino acids.